These T cell receptor beta chains were read from a single sample in a study of OX40 agonist ivuxolimab in advanced cancers. Repertoires were generated with immunoSEQ multiplex PCR, while TCRdb's copy carries only in-frame clones and drops some. The profile shows 75,000 to 80,000 clones, about nine tenths of them singletons. Sequenced material: CD4+ or CD8+ T cells sorted from blood, taken in a trial of the OX40 agonist ivuxolimab. These receptors were taken from an adult with an advanced solid tumor such as melanoma, head and neck, liver or kidney cancer. Each CDR3 is given with its conserved first and last residue. Each record gives: V gene, clone size, CDR3 protein. Some rows mark clone size as missing; the rest say once, few, many or name a class of expanded clone.

V: TRBV19
size: .
CDR3: CASSIEGIGNQPQHF

V: TRBV5-1
size: .
CDR3: CASSPGTGKDTEAFF

V: TRBV5-4
size: .
CDR3: CASGRELNTGELFF

V: TRBV5-4
size: .
CDR3: CASSSAGAYTEAFF

V: TRBV7-8
size: once
CDR3: CASSSISVGEQYF

V: TRBV9
size: .
CDR3: CASSVGVSYEQYF

V: TRBV5-1
size: .
CDR3: CASSLGFVNTEAFF

V: TRBV6-5
size: .
CDR3: CASSYQGAPPSEAFF

V: TRBV9
size: once
CDR3: CASSVAGVANSPLHF

V: TRBV30
size: .
CDR3: CAWSMTGTLSGELFF

V: TRBV6-5
size: .
CDR3: CASSYRSGLGYGYTF

V: TRBV18
size: once
CDR3: CASSPSNYEQYF

V: TRBV28
size: .
CDR3: CASLATHPYEQYF

V: TRBV10-3
size: .
CDR3: CAISPGLSGQPQHF

V: TRBV11-3
size: .
CDR3: CASSTGGNGQETQYF

V: TRBV7-9
size: .
CDR3: CASSLGGWGSHNEQFF

V: TRBV6-1
size: .
CDR3: CASSERNSEAFF

V: TRBV27
size: few
CDR3: CASSLYLGAETQYF

V: TRBV5-1
size: .
CDR3: CASSLEVTGELFF

V: TRBV10-2
size: .
CDR3: CASERTGFSYEQYF